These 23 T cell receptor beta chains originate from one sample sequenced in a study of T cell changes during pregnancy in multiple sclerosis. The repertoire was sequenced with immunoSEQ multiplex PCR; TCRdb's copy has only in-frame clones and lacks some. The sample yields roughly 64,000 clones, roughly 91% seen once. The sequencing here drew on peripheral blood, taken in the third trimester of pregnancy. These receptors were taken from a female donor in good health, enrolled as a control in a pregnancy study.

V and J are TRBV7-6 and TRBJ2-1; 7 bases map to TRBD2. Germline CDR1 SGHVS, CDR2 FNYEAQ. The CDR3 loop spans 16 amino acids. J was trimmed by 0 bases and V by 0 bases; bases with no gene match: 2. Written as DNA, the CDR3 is TGTGCCAGCAGCTTAGCCGGCGGGGGCTCCTACAATGAGCAGTTCTTC. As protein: CASSLAGGGSYNEQFF.

The CDR3 here is CASSSHSGWTNTEAFF. The CDR3 nucleotides read TGTGCCAGCAGTTCCCATTCAGGGTGGACGAACACTGAAGCTTTCTTT. The V gene is TRBV6-6, the J gene TRBJ1-1; tentative D call: TRBD1 (5 bases). CDR1 is MNHNY, CDR2 SVGAGI, per germline (reference sequence). The V end was cut by 4 bases, the J end by 1 base, with 16 bases between. CDR3 size: 16 residues.

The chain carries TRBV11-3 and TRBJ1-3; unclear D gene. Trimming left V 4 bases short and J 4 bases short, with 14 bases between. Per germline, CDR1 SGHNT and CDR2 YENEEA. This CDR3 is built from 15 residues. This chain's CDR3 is CASSSGAVGGNTIYF. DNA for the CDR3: TGTGCCAGCAGCTCCGGAGCGGTGGGAGGAAACACCATATATTTT.

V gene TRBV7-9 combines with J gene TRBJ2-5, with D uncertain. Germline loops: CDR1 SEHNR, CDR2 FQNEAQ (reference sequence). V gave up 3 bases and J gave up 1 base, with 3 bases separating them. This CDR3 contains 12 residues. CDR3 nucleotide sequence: TGTGCCAGCAGCTTCCGCCAAGAGACCCAGTACTTC. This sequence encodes CASSFRQETQYF.

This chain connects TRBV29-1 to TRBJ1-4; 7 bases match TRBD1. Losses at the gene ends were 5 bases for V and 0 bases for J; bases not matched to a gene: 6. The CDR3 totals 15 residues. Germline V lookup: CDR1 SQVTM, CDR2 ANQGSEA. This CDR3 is CSVTFGQATNEKLFF. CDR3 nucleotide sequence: TGCAGCGTTACCTTCGGACAGGCAACTAATGAAAAACTGTTTTTT.

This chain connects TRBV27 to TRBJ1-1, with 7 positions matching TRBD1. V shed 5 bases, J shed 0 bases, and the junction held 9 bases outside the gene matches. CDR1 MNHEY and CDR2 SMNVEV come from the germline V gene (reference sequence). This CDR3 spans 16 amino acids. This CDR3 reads CASSRGMTGMNTEAFF. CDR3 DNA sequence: TGTGCCAGCAGTAGAGGAATGACAGGGATGAACACTGAAGCTTTCTTT.

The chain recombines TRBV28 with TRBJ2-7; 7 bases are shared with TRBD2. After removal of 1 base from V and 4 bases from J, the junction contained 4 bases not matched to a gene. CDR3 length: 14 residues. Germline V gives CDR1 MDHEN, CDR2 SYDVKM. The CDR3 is CASSLSGLVYEQYF. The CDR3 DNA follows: TGTGCCAGCAGTTTATCTGGACTAGTTTACGAGCAGTACTTC.

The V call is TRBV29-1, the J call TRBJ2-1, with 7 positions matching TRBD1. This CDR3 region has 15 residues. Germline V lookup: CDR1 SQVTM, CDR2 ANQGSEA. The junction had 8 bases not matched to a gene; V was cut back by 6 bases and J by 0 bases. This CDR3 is CSVEGADSSYNEQFF. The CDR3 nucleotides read TGCAGCGTCGAGGGGGCGGATAGCTCCTACAATGAGCAGTTCTTC.

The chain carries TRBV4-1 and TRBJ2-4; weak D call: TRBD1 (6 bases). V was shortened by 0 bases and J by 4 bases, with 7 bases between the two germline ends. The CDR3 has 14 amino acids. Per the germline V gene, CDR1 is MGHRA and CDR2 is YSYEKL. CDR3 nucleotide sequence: TGCGCCAGCAGCCAAGAAGACAGGAAAAACATTCAGTACTTC. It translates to CASSQEDRKNIQYF.

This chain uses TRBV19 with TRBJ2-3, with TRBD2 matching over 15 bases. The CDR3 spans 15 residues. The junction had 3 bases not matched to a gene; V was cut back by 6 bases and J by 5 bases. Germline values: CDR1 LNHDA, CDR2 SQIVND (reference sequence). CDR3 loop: CASRQGLAGGDTQYF. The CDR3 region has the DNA TGTGCCAGTAGACAGGGACTAGCGGGGGGAGATACGCAGTATTTT.

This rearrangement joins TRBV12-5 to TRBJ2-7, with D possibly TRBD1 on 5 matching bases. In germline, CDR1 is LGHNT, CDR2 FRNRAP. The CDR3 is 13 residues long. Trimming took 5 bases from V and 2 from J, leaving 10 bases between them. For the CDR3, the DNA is TGTGCTAGTGGTCCCACAGGAGCCTACGAGCAGTACTTC. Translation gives CASGPTGAYEQYF.

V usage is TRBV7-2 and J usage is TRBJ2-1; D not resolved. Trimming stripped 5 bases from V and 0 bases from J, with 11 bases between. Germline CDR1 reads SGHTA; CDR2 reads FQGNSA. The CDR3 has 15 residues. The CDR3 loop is CASSAALISYNEQFF. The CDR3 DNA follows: TGTGCCAGCAGCGCCGCCCTAATCTCCTACAATGAGCAGTTCTTC.

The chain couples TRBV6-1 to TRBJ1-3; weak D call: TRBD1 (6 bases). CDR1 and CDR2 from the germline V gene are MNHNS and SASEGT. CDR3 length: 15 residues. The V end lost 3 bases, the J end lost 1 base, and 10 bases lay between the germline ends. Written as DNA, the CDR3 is TGTGCCAGCAGTGAGACAGGTGGTTCTGGAAACACCATATATTTT. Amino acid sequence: CASSETGGSGNTIYF.

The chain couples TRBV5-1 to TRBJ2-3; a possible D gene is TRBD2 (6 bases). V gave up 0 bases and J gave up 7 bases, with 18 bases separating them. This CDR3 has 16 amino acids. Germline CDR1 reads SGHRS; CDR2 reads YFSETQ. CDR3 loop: CASSLAWRDLSNTQYF. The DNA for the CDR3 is TGCGCCAGCAGCTTGGCCTGGCGGGACCTGTCAAATACGCAGTATTTT.

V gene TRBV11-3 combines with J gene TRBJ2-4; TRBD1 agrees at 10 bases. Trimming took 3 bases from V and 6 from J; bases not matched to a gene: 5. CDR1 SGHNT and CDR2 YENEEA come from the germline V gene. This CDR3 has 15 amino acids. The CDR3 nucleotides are TGTGCCAGCAGCTTGTTCAGACAGGGGGCAAACATTCAGTACTTC. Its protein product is CASSLFRQGANIQYF.

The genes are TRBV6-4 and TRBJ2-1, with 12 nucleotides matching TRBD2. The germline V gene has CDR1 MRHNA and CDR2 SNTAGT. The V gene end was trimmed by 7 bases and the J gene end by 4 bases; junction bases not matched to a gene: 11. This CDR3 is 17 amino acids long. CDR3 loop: CASTTGLAGRIYNEQFF. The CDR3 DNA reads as TGTGCCAGCACCACAGGACTAGCGGGGCGGATTTACAATGAGCAGTTCTTC.

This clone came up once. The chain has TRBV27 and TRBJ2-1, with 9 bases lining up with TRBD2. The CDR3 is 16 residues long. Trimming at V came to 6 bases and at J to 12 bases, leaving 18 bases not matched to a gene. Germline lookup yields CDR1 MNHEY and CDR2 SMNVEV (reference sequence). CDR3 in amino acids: CASSVLSGSGLTRQFF. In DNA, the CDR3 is TGTGCCAGCAGCGTCCTTAGCGGGAGTGGCCTTACTAGGCAGTTCTTC.

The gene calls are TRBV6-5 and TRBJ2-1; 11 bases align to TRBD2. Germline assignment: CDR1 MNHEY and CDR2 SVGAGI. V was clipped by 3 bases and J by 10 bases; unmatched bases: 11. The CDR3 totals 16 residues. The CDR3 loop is CASSYSGTSGPPEQFF. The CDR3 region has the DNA TGTGCCAGCAGTTATTCTGGGACTAGCGGCCCTCCGGAGCAGTTCTTC.

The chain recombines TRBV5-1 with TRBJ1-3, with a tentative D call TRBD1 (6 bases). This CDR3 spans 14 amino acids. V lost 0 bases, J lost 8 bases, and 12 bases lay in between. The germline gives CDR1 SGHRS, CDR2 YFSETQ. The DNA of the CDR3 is TGCGCCAGCAGCTTGGGACACAGGGCGGACACCATATATTTT. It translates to CASSLGHRADTIYF.

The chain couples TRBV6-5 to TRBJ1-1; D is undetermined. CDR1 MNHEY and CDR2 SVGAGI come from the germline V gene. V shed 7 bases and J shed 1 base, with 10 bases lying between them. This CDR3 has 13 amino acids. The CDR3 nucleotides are TGTGCCAGCACCTTCGACAAGAACACTGAAGCTTTCTTT. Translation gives CASTFDKNTEAFF.

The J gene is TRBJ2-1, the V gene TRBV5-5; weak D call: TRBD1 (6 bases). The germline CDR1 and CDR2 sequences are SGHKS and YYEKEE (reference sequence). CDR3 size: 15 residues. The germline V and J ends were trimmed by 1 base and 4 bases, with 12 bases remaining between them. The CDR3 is CASSLTGQLYNEQFF. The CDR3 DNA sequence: TGTGCCAGCAGCTTGACGGGACAACTTTACAATGAGCAGTTCTTC.

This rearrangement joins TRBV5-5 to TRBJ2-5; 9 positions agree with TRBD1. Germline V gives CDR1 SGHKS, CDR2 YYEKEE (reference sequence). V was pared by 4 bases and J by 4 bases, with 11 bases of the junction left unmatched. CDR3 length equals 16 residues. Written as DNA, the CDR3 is TGTGCCAGCAGCCCGAAAGACAGGGGGGAAGGAGAGACCCAGTACTTC. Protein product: CASSPKDRGEGETQYF.

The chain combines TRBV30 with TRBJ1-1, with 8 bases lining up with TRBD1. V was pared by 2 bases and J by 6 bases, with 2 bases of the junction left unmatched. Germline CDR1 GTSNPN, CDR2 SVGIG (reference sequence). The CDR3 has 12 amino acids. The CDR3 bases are TGTGCCTGGAGTCAACAGGGGGCTGAAGCTTTCTTT. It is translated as CAWSQQGAEAFF. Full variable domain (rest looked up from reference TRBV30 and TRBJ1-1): SQTIHQWPATLVQPVGSPLSLECTVEGTSNPNLYWYRQAAGRGLQLLFYSVGIGQISSEVPQNLSASRPQDRQFILSSKKLLLSDSGFYLCAWSQQGAEAFFGQGTRLTVV.